This record concerns one TCR beta chain sequence. The antigen is not known. The CDR3 extends over 17 amino acids. V lost 5 bases and J 0 bases, leaving 18 bases between the germline ends. CDR1 is SGHAT, CDR2 FQNNGV, per germline. Positively selected for CCR7, the CD45RO-negative cells used as naive CD8 cells excluded terminally differentiated effector memory CD45RA+ cells. Donors, without exception, were Caucasian adults residing in Nashville, Tennessee. This record comes from a study of shared clonotypes between healthy human individuals. Looking at the study overall: Researchers drew samples from a couple of women and a few men aged 18 to 49. General study findings and limits: Limited genetic and exposure-history diversity came from having few donors.

It was across several immunoSEQ plates that each subset's genomic DNA was evenly split. Clones were sequenced by immunoSEQ multiplex PCR, and TCRdb holds only the in-frame ones, with some missing. The sample lists roughly 2.1 million clones; approximately 94% were seen once. The TCR originated in a man between 18 and 29 years old in good health. Some clones in this sample may be carry-over from other donors' samples. The chain recombines TRBV11-2 with TRBJ2-3, with a weak D call TRBD1 (5 bases). The sequenced sample consisted of naive CD8+ T cells from PBMCs. The CDR3 nucleotides are TGTGCCAGCAGCACAGGTGTCGAAATTTCTAGCACAGATACGCAGTATTTT. Translation: CASSTGVEISSTDTQYF.